One and the same sample provided the 24 T cell receptor beta chains below, sequenced in a study of cytotoxic CD8 clonotypes in ibrutinib-treated CLL. TCRdb's table, derived via immunoSEQ multiplex PCR, lists solely in-frame clones and lacks some. There are about 140,000 clones in the sample; under 95% occur only once, and 10% to 13% lies in the top ten. Here the sequenced sample was PBMCs, taken after 12 months of ibrutinib treatment. The source is a human donor with chronic lymphocytic leukemia.

V and J are TRBV5-1 and TRBJ2-5; D ambiguous. CDR3 length: 12 residues. V lost 0 bases and J lost 4, with 4 bases in between. Germline V gives CDR1 SGHRS, CDR2 YFSETQ. The CDR3 here is CASSLVGETQYF. The CDR3 DNA reads as TGCGCCAGCAGCTTGGTGGGAGAGACCCAGTACTTC.

The rearrangement uses TRBV19 and TRBJ2-7; TRBD2 is a possible D gene (6 bases). The CDR3 contains 15 residues. CDR1 is LNHDA and CDR2 is SQIVND in the germline V gene (reference sequence). The V gene lost 3 bases and the J gene lost 2 bases, with 14 bases spanning the gap. Here the CDR3 reads CASSIASVGTYEQYF. As DNA, the CDR3 is TGTGCCAGTAGTATCGCTAGCGTGGGTACCTACGAGCAGTACTTC.

This chain connects TRBV28 to TRBJ2-7, with a tentative D call TRBD2 (6 bases). CDR3 length: 15 amino acids. Per the germline V gene, CDR1 is MDHEN and CDR2 is SYDVKM. Trimming removed 4 bases from V and 7 bases from J, with 20 bases in between. CDR3 region: CASSSARKGEVEQYF. The CDR3 DNA sequence: TGTGCCAGCAGTTCTGCACGTAAAGGGGAGGTGGAGCAGTACTTC.

CDR3 loop: CASSVEAVKADTQYF. As DNA, the CDR3 is TGTGCCAGCAGCGTAGAGGCGGTGAAGGCAGATACGCAGTATTTT. The chain carries TRBV9 and TRBJ2-3; the D is unclear. Trimming stripped 0 bases from V and 4 bases from J, with 12 bases between. Germline V lookup: CDR1 SGDLS, CDR2 YYNGEE. The CDR3 is 15 amino acids.

This clone was seen once. The rearrangement joins TRBV29-1 to TRBJ2-5; 7 bases match TRBD1. The CDR3 spans 16 residues. The V gene's germline CDR1 is SQVTM and CDR2 ANQGSEA. V was clipped by 4 bases and J by 0 bases; unmatched bases: 11. This chain's CDR3 is CSVGPGTDEYQETQYF. The CDR3 nucleotides are TGCAGCGTTGGACCTGGGACAGACGAGTACCAAGAGACCCAGTACTTC.

CDR3 loop: CASSLGPNQPQHF. As DNA, the CDR3 is TGTGCCAGCAGTCTAGGTCCTAATCAGCCCCAGCATTTT. The chain joins TRBV6-1 to TRBJ1-5; D not certain. Deletions cut 5 bases from V and 4 bases from J, with 9 bases between. Germline CDR1 is MNHNS and CDR2 is SASEGT. The CDR3 covers 13 residues.

V and J are TRBV28 and TRBJ2-3; TRBD2 aligns across 10 bases. The trim removed 3 bases at V and 14 bases at J, leaving 5 bases unmatched. The CDR3 sequence is 12 residues long. The germline V gene encodes CDR1 MDHEN and CDR2 SYDVKM. CDR3 amino acids: CASSFLLAGRYF. CDR3 bases: TGTGCCAGCAGTTTTTTACTAGCGGGAAGGTATTTT. Using reference TRBV28 and TRBJ2-3 for the parts outside the CDR3, the full variable domain is DVKVTQSSRYLVKRTGEKVFLECVQDMDHENMFWYRQDPGLGLRLIYFSYDVKMKEKGDIPEGYSVSREKKERFSLILESASTNQTSMYLCASSFLLAGRYFGPGTRLTVL.

The V gene is TRBV19, the J gene TRBJ1-3; perhaps TRBD1 as D (5 bases). The CDR3 runs 16 residues. Germline V lookup: CDR1 LNHDA, CDR2 SQIVND (reference sequence). V lost 3 bases and J 0 bases, leaving 12 bases between the germline ends. CDR3 sequence reads: CASSMEGLSSGNTIYF. The DNA for the CDR3 is TGTGCCAGTAGTATGGAGGGACTGTCCTCTGGAAACACCATATATTTT.

This clone was observed a few times. The chain carries TRBV27 and TRBJ1-5, with TRBD1 identical over 10 bases. Per the germline V gene, CDR1 is MNHEY and CDR2 is SMNVEV (reference sequence). Trimming cost V 8 bases and J 11 bases; bases outside gene matches: 6. The CDR3 has 12 amino acids. CDR3 sequence: CASGTGDRTQHF. The CDR3 bases are TGTGCCAGCGGGACAGGGGACAGAACCCAGCATTTT.

The chain carries TRBV29-1 and TRBJ2-5; 8 positions agree with TRBD2. V lost 7 bases, J lost 5 bases, and 15 bases stayed unmatched. Germline CDR1 is SQVTM and CDR2 is ANQGSEA. The CDR3 runs 15 residues. The DNA of the CDR3 is TGCAGCGGCTCCCCGGGCGGGAGGTTTCTGGAGACCCAGTACTTC. Encoded protein: CSGSPGGRFLETQYF.

This clone has ten or more counts. V usage is TRBV7-3 and J usage is TRBJ2-1; maybe TRBD2 (5 bases). V lost 1 base and J 5 bases, leaving 6 bases between the germline ends. There are 13 residues in the CDR3. Germline-derived CDR1 and CDR2 are SGHTA and FQGTGA. The CDR3 nucleotides are TGTGCCAGCAGCTTAATGGGAGACAATGAGCAGTTCTTC. Translation: CASSLMGDNEQFF. Variable domain in full (rest from reference TRBV7-3 and TRBJ2-1): GAGVSQTPSNKVTEKGKYVELRCDPISGHTALYWYRQSLGQGPEFLIYFQGTGAADDSGLPNDRFFAVRPEGSVSTLKIQRTERGDSAVYLCASSLMGDNEQFFGPGTRLTVL.

The V and J genes are TRBV6-4 and TRBJ1-1; 8 positions agree with TRBD1. J was trimmed by 9 bases and V by 4 bases; bases with no gene match: 4. The CDR3 runs to 12 residues. Germline CDR1 reads MRHNA; CDR2 reads SNTAGT. The CDR3 loop is CASSAPGGKAFF. CDR3 sequence (DNA): TGTGCCAGCAGTGCCCCAGGGGGCAAAGCTTTCTTT.

The chain employs TRBV27 and TRBJ1-1, with D perhaps matching TRBD1 (5 bases). The ends were cut back, 2 bases at V and 3 bases at J, with 10 bases in the middle. Looked up from germline, CDR1 is MNHEY and CDR2 is SMNVEV (reference sequence). The CDR3 totals 14 residues. CDR3: CASSLQGWDTEAFF. In DNA form, the CDR3 reads TGTGCCAGCAGTTTACAGGGATGGGACACTGAAGCTTTCTTT.

The CDR3 DNA reads as TGTGCCAGCAGTTTCTACCGGGCCCGAAACACTGAAGCTTTCTTT. The encoded protein is CASSFYRARNTEAFF. The genes are TRBV28 and TRBJ1-1; D is unclear. This CDR3 region has 15 residues. The germline CDR1 and CDR2 sequences are MDHEN and SYDVKM. V lost 3 bases and J 2 bases, leaving 13 bases between the germline ends.

The chain has TRBV5-1 and TRBJ2-3; D ambiguous. The CDR3 loop spans 15 amino acids. The germline V gene encodes CDR1 SGHRS and CDR2 YFSETQ. Deletions cut 0 bases from V and 4 bases from J, with 12 bases between. Written as DNA, the CDR3 is TGCGCCAGCAGCTTGGGGGTCGGGTTCGCAGATACGCAGTATTTT. Translated: CASSLGVGFADTQYF.

On this clone: Other nucleotide sequences from this sample produce the same CDR3. The rearrangement links TRBV5-1 to TRBJ2-1, with D unresolved. Germline V gene data show CDR1 as SGHRS and CDR2 as YFSETQ. CDR3 size: 12 residues. V dropped 0 bases and J dropped 7 bases, with 5 bases sitting between them. In nucleotides, the CDR3 is TGCGCCAGCAGCTTGGCCGGGAATGAGCAGTTCTTC. This translates into CASSLAGNEQFF.

This rearrangement joins TRBV11-2 to TRBJ1-1, with 9 bases lining up with TRBD1. Losses at the gene ends were 4 bases for V and 3 bases for J; bases not matched to a gene: 3. The CDR3 has 14 residues. The germline CDR1 and CDR2 sequences are SGHAT and FQNNGV. The CDR3 is CASSYRDRDTEAFF. The DNA for the CDR3 is TGTGCCAGCAGCTACCGGGACAGGGACACTGAAGCTTTCTTT.

CDR3 nucleotide sequence: TGTGCCAGTACTGGCAGGTTGCCCTCTGGGGCCAACGTCCTGACTTTC. Its translation: CASTGRLPSGANVLTF. V and J are TRBV19 and TRBJ2-6; D is ambiguous. Germline V CDR1 and CDR2: LNHDA, SQIVND (reference sequence). Trimming pared 7 bases from V and 0 bases from J, leaving 13 bases between. This CDR3 has 16 residues.

The rearrangement joins TRBV7-2 to TRBJ2-7; TRBD2 matches 7 bases. Germline values: CDR1 SGHTA, CDR2 FQGNSA. CDR3 size: 16 residues. The V and J ends lost 0 bases and 2 bases, in that order; junction bases with no gene match: 7. The CDR3: CASSLARLAATYEQYF. CDR3 bases: TGTGCCAGCAGCTTAGCGAGGCTAGCGGCAACCTACGAGCAGTACTTC.

This chain connects TRBV14 to TRBJ2-2; 10 bases line up with TRBD2. V trimming: 3 bases; J trimming: 4 bases; junction bases outside the gene matches: 8. The CDR3 is 17 amino acids. CDR1 and CDR2 (germline): SGHDN, FVKESK. CDR3 coding DNA: TGTGCCAGCAGCCATCGTAGCGGGAGGCCGGGCACCGGGGAGCTGTTTTTT. Translated: CASSHRSGRPGTGELFF.

This chain connects TRBV6-5 to TRBJ2-5; 10 bases agree with TRBD1. Germline CDR1 is MNHEY and CDR2 is SVGAGI. The CDR3 is 13 residues long. V shed 7 bases and J 7 bases; nucleotides not matched to a gene: 6. The CDR3 here is CASTGQGGRTQYF. DNA of the CDR3: TGTGCCAGCACCGGACAGGGGGGGAGGACCCAGTACTTC.

The CDR3 region has the DNA TGTGCCAGCAGTGTGGGCAACCTGCGATACAATGAGCAGTTCTTC. Its translation is CASSVGNLRYNEQFF. This rearrangement joins TRBV2 to TRBJ2-1, with D unresolved. Per the germline V gene, CDR1 is SNHLY and CDR2 is FYNNEI. The CDR3 length is 15 residues. V gave up 4 bases and J gave up 4 bases, with 14 bases separating them.

The rearrangement links TRBV11-3 to TRBJ1-3, with a weak D call TRBD1 (5 bases). CDR1 is SGHNT, CDR2 YENEEA, per germline. The CDR3 spans 15 residues. The ends were cut back, 4 bases at V and 4 bases at J, with 14 bases in the middle. The CDR3 DNA reads as TGTGCCAGCAGCTCCAGGGAAGTGGGAGGAAACACCATATATTTT. Its protein is CASSSREVGGNTIYF.

This chain's CDR3 is CAWSVGDSYNEQFF. CDR3 in DNA: TGTGCCTGGAGTGTAGGTGACAGCTACAATGAGCAGTTCTTC. This chain links TRBV30 with TRBJ2-1; D perhaps matches TRBD1 (5 bases). The CDR3 is made up of 14 amino acids. V was shortened by 0 bases and J by 3 bases, with 9 bases between the two germline ends. The germline V gene has CDR1 GTSNPN and CDR2 SVGIG (reference sequence). The full variable domain, rest sourced from reference TRBV30 and TRBJ2-1, is SQTIHQWPATLVQPVGSPLSLECTVEGTSNPNLYWYRQAAGRGLQLLFYSVGIGQISSEVPQNLSASRPQDRQFILSSKKLLLSDSGFYLCAWSVGDSYNEQFFGPGTRLTVL.